The 2 T cell receptor beta chains below come from one sample, sequenced in a study of regulatory T cells in long-lasting Graves disease. Sample time point: newly diagnosed GD, antithyroid drugs for less than 3 months. The TCR library was made from RNA that had been extracted from PBMCs in TRIzol. Researchers made TCR beta libraries by using iRepertoire HTBI primers and running Arm-PCR on CDR3 regions. TCRdb reprocessed the multiplex PCR reads with MiXCR, giving one entry per CDR3 protein. The sample consists of hundreds of thousands of distinct CDR3 sequences, roughly 15% of them appearing once. The source material was peripheral blood mononuclear cells (PBMCs), sampled at new diagnosis, from a patient treated with antithyroid drugs. All receptors derive from a female donor with Graves disease.

This clonotype has ten or more counts. The J gene is TRBJ2-5, the V gene TRBV11-2; D not certain. Trimming left V 3 bases short and J 1 base short, with 6 bases between. CDR1 is SGHAT, CDR2 FQNNGV, per germline. CDR3 length equals 13 residues. CDR3 in DNA: TGTGCCAGCAGCTTCCGGACCCAAGAGACCCAGTACTTC. Its protein is CASSFRTQETQYF.

A few counts support this clonotype. The rearrangement links TRBV12-3 or TRBV12-4 to TRBJ2-7; no clear D gene. V lost 1 base, J lost 1 base, and 11 bases lay in between. This CDR3 is 15 amino acids long. CDR3 sequence reads: CASSLERPGSYEQYF. The CDR3 nucleotides read TGTGCCAGCAGTTTAGAGCGACCCGGGTCCTACGAGCAGTACTTC.